This T cell receptor (beta chain) was documented in a study of T cell responses to AZD1222 COVID-19 vaccine. Measured with immunoSEQ multiplex PCR; TCRdb has only the in-frame clones, and not every one. The profile shows just over 80,000 clones, about 87% of them singletons. Comment on this clone: Its antigen remains unidentified.

This CDR3 is built from 13 residues. Trimming shortened V by 7 bases and J by 3 bases, and 12 bases separated the two germline ends. The study, taken as a whole, reports: Distributed over spike, vaccine-associated CD4 TCRs predominated at 160-218 and 743-854. Two AZD1222 administrations were followed by greater Spike-specific TCR breadth and depth. Among the donors, most were white British and more were female, and clonal diversity was possibly underestimated.

The receptor comes from an adult in good health. The input for sequencing was peripheral blood, taken on day 0 of AZD1222 vaccination. The chain combines TRBV12-3 or TRBV12-4 with TRBJ1-1; D may be TRBD1 (5 bases). DNA of the CDR3: TGTGCCAGCACCGGGACGTCAGACACTGAAGCTTTCTTT. This encodes CASTGTSDTEAFF.